This T cell receptor beta chain was found in a study of shared T cell receptors in the human thymus. Assay: immunoSEQ multiplex PCR; the TCRdb copy retains only in-frame clones and omits some. The table includes hundreds of thousands of clones, about 89% detected once. The CDR3 covers 16 residues. The V gene's germline CDR1 is MNHEY and CDR2 SVGAGI. Deletions cut 2 bases from V and 16 bases from J, with 27 bases between. These data were likewise used in another study, on human thymus T cells. As that study records: Thymus tissue for the work was resected from patients undergoing corrective heart surgery.

The chain joins TRBV6-5 to TRBJ2-1, with TRBD1 as a possible D gene (6 bases). The sequenced sample consisted of thymocytes. The source is a boy under two years old with a congenital heart defect. The CDR3 here is CASSYGPLDRTDLHFF. The DNA for the CDR3 is TGTGCCAGCAGTTACGGCCCCCTAGACAGGACTGATCTACATTTCTTC.